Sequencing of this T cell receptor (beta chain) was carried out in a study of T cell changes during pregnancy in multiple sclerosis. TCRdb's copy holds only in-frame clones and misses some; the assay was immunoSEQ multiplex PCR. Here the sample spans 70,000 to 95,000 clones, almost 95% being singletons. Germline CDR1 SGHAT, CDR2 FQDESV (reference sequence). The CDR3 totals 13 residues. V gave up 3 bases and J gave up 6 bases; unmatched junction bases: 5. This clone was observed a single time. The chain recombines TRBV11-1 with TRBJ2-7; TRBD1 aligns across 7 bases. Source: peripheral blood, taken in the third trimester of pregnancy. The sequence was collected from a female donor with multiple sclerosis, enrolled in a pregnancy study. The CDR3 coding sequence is TGTGCCAGCAGCTTCGACAGGGTAGGCGAGCAGTACTTC. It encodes CASSFDRVGEQYF.